The rows below give T cell receptor beta chains drawn from one sample of a study of human T cells and chemical hapten exposure. TCRdb called the RACE reads again in MiXCR, with one record for every CDR3 protein. The sample carries about 97,000 distinct CDR3 sequences, roughly a quarter recorded once. Sample: whole blood, taken in connection with sensitization to the hapten diphenylcyclopropenone (DPC). The receptors were sampled from a man in his forties or fifties with alopecia areata. Some clones in this sample may be carry-over from other donors' samples. CDR3s leave out the opening cysteine and the closing phenylalanine or tryptophan. Each record gives: clone size, J gene, V gene, CDR3 protein. Only part of the rows carry a size: once, few, many, or a class if the clone is expanded.

size: NA
J: TRBJ2-2
V: TRBV3-1
CDR3: ASSQGGRPGELF

size: few
J: TRBJ1-1
V: TRBV5-1
CDR3: ASRENTEAF

size: NA
J: TRBJ2-1
V: TRBV21-1
CDR3: ASSSGQGLYNEQF

size: NA
J: TRBJ2-2
V: TRBV7-2
CDR3: ASSPRGKGELF

size: NA
J: TRBJ2-5
V: TRBV28
CDR3: ASSLFLAGEEETQY

size: NA
J: TRBJ2-3
V: TRBV6-5
CDR3: ASRVGGRGDTQY

size: few
J: TRBJ2-7
V: TRBV10-1
CDR3: ASSLAGGNEQY

size: few
J: TRBJ2-5
V: TRBV3-1
CDR3: ASKTGLETQY

size: few
J: TRBJ2-3
V: TRBV20-1
CDR3: SASGGRHKVDTQY

size: NA
J: TRBJ2-5
V: TRBV15
CDR3: ATSRDRVAGGRETQY

size: once
J: TRBJ1-2
V: TRBV11-2
CDR3: ASSKLQGGYGYT

size: NA
J: TRBJ2-1
V: TRBV9
CDR3: ASSAQTGDYNEQF

size: few
J: TRBJ2-7
V: TRBV30
CDR3: AWSVLTSGPSYEQY

size: NA
J: TRBJ2-5
V: TRBV12-3/TRBV12-4
CDR3: ASSDRGRVRETQY

size: NA
J: TRBJ2-1
V: TRBV5-5
CDR3: ASRAGQGSYNEQF

size: many
J: TRBJ2-7
V: TRBV24-1
CDR3: ATSGRQY

size: once
J: TRBJ1-2
V: TRBV6-5
CDR3: ASRARTGDYYGDT

size: many
J: TRBJ1-1
V: TRBV12-3/TRBV12-4
CDR3: ASSWVSSNTEAF

size: few
J: TRBJ2-7
V: TRBV27
CDR3: ASSVRAGLSYEQY

size: NA
J: TRBJ2-7
V: TRBV11-2
CDR3: ASSSGHQAYEQY

size: NA
J: TRBJ1-2
V: TRBV11-2
CDR3: ASSLADFGSEGYGYT

size: few
J: TRBJ2-5
V: TRBV5-1
CDR3: ASSITDTGKETQY

size: NA
J: TRBJ2-1
V: TRBV5-1
CDR3: ASSLGGSGVNYNEQF

size: few
J: TRBJ1-1
V: TRBV12-3/TRBV12-4
CDR3: ASEEGGATEAF

size: few
J: TRBJ2-6
V: TRBV15
CDR3: ATSRDGTSGSGANVLT

size: NA
J: TRBJ2-5
V: TRBV11-3
CDR3: ASSKGTSGRANNDETQY

size: NA
J: TRBJ1-2
V: TRBV12-3/TRBV12-4
CDR3: ASSSSGGSFYGYT

size: NA
J: TRBJ2-7
V: TRBV27
CDR3: ASSLEGPPSYEQY

size: NA
J: TRBJ2-7
V: TRBV7-9
CDR3: ASSFPTSGNSYEQY

size: NA
J: TRBJ2-5
V: TRBV6-5
CDR3: ASSTGGGGQETQY

size: NA
J: TRBJ2-3
V: TRBV6-2/TRBV6-3
CDR3: ASRRAGGGDTQY